This T cell receptor (beta chain) appears in the sequencing data of a study of CD8+ T cells in alopecia areata (dated 2018 in TCRdb). With respect to the entire study: Treated patients were enrolled in an open-label pilot trial of oral tofacitinib, 5 to 10 mg twice daily, for moderate-to-severe alopecia areata. Patients received tofacitinib for 6 to 18 months and were then followed off drug for 6 months to check for delayed response and recurrence. The study used high-throughput TCRbeta sequencing to examine T cell clonal expansion in alopecia areata, in both the C3H/HeJ mouse model and human patients. Scalp tissue and sorted CD4+ and CD8+ peripheral blood T cells from patchy and totalis/universalis alopecia areata patients and from healthy controls were covered by human TCRbeta sequencing. Patients on tofacitinib were biopsied at baseline and after 4 and 24 weeks of treatment, and several of the patients also had a later scalp biopsy. Scalp clonality was compared among normal scalp (n=4), patchy alopecia areata scalp (n=8), and alopecia totalis/universalis scalp (n=8). RNA was obtained with the PAXgene miRNA kit for fixed scalp, the miRNeasy kit for PBMCs, and the RNeasy kit for mouse skin. immunoSEQ multiplex PCR using 35 Vbeta forward primers and 13 Jbeta reverse primers was used to amplify TCRbeta CDR3 regions. Beyond this particular receptor, the publication reports: Unlike mouse skin, where gammadelta T cells dominate, normal human skin contains resident alphabeta T cells that get sequenced too, which complicates analysis of the scalp TCR repertoire. Shared TCR sequences between patients were less evident than in mice, which may be partly attributable to HLA diversity in the patient population. Compared with normal scalp, lesional scalp had higher clonality and more expanded CD8+ clones, particularly in alopecia totalis/universalis, a pattern that suggests antigenic drive.

Libraries were built with the immunoSEQ multiplex PCR assay. For TCR sequencing, RNA was extracted from every sample and reverse transcribed into cDNA to serve as template. SuperScript III was used to make first-strand cDNA, primed with a 2:1 mix of oligo-dT and random hexamers. Amplification bias was assessed with a synthetic immune receptor repertoire, and residual bias was removed computationally. As for how the authors treated the data: Raw reads were preprocessed to remove errors, and CDR3 was defined by IMGT conventions from the conserved cysteine to phenylalanine. To get clonality, Shannon entropy was normalized by log2 of the number of productive unique TCRs and the result was subtracted from 1. CD4 or CD8 identity of scalp clones was inferred by cross-referencing scalp TCRbeta sequences with sorted blood CD4 and CD8 repertoires. Here the immuneACCESS table is served through TCRdb, limited to in-frame sequences with V and J called. Missing clones are a known gap in these copies; in checked studies unresolved V genes cover under half, and the rest lacks a known reason. V and J calls plus clone size are reproduced from that table; the DNA served to infer D and trimming. Present in this sample are about 97,000 clones, roughly two fifths of which were seen just once. The ten largest clones add up to approximately 1.5% of the sample.

In regard to this clone: Its cognate antigen has yet to be identified. Base qualities are missing; no much larger clone stands one base away.

Relative to germline, V is 2 bases shorter and J is 3 bases shorter, with 13 bases between their ends. The germline V gene yields MDHEN for CDR1 and SYDVKM for CDR2. Its CDR3 holds 15 amino acids, cysteine through phenylalanine. The sequence is cut down to CDR3 DNA, 45 bases in frame from base 1. Lesional scalp punch biopsies and peripheral blood were collected from alopecia areata patients. After PBMCs were isolated by density centrifugation and stained for CD3, CD4 and CD8, a FACSAria was used to sort CD4+ and CD8+ T cells. The rearranged segments are TRBV28 and TRBJ1-1; TRBD1 is perhaps the D gene, given 6 matching bases. The material sequenced was CD4+ T cells sorted from blood. The source is a human donor with alopecia areata. In nucleotide form, the sequence is TGTGCCAGCAGTTTACGATTAGGGGGGTACACTGAAGCTTTCTTT. Its protein is CASSLRLGGYTEAFF.